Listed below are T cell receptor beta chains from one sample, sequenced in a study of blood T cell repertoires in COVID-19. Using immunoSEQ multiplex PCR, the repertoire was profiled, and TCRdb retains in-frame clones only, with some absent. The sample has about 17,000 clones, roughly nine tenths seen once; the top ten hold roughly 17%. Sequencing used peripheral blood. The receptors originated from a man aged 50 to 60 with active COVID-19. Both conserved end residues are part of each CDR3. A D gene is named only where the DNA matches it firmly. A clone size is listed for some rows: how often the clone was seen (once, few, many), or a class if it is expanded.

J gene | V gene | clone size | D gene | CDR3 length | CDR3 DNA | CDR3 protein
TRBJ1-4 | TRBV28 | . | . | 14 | TGTGCCGTTCGCAGGGGAACAACTAATGAAAAACTGTTTTTT | CAVRRGTTNEKLFF
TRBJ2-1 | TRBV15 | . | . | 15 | TGTGCCACCAGCAGAGATAGGATAACGGGGGATGAGCAGTTCTTC | CATSRDRITGDEQFF
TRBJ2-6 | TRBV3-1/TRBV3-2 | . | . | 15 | TGTGCCAGCACCCCTATGGTTTCTGGGGCCAACGTCCTGACTTTC | CASTPMVSGANVLTF
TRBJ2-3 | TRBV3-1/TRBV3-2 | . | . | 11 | TGTGCCAGCAGCCAAGGGGCTTCGCAGTATTTT | CASSQGASQYF
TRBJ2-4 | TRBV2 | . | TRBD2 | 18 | TGTGCCAGCAAGGAACTAGCGGGGGGGGAGCTAGCCAAAAACATTCAGTACTTC | CASKELAGGELAKNIQYF
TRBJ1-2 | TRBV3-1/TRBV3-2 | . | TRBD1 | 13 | TGTGCCAGCAGCCATTCGACAGGGGGTGGCTACACCTTC | CASSHSTGGGYTF
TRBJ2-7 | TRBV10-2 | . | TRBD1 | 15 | TGCGCCAGCAGGGGCGGACAGGGTGGGGCCTACGAGCAGTACTTC | CASRGGQGGAYEQYF
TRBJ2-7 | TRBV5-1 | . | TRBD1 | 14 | TGCGCCAGCAGCGTGAACACAGGGGGTTACGAGCAGTACTTC | CASSVNTGGYEQYF
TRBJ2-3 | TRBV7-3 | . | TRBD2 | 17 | TGTGCCAGCAGCCCGGGACTAGCGGGGCCCCAGGAGGATACGCAGTATTTT | CASSPGLAGPQEDTQYF
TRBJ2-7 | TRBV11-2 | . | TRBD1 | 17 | TGTGCCAGCAGCTGGAGACAGGACAGGGGAGGCCCCTACGAGCAGTACTTC | CASSWRQDRGGPYEQYF
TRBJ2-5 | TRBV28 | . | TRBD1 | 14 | TGTGCCAGCAGTTCTCCTGGGACAGGGGAGACCCAGTACTTC | CASSSPGTGETQYF
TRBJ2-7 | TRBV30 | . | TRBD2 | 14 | TGTGCCTGGAGTTCTACTAGCGGGGGAGCCGAGCAGTACTTC | CAWSSTSGGAEQYF
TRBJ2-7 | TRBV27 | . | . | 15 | TGTGCCAGCAGTTTAAACCCTAGGGGATCCTACGAGCAGTACTTC | CASSLNPRGSYEQYF
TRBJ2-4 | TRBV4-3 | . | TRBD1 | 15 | TGCGCCAGCAGCCAAGATCCGGGACAGAAAAACATTCAGTACTTC | CASSQDPGQKNIQYF
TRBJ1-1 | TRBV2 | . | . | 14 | TGTGCCAGCAGTGAAGCCGAAGGGGGCACTGAAGCTTTCTTT | CASSEAEGGTEAFF
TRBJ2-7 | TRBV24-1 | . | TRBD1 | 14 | TGTGCCACCAGTGATACCCGACAGGGTTCCGAGCAGTACTTC | CATSDTRQGSEQYF
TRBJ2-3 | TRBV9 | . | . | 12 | TGTGCCAGCCACAGAGTGGGAGATACGCAGTATTTT | CASHRVGDTQYF
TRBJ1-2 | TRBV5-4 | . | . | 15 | TGTGCCAGCAGTACCCCCCAGGGCGACCGCTATGGCTACACCTTC | CASSTPQGDRYGYTF
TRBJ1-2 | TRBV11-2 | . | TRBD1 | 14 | TGTGCCAGCAGCAATCCGGGACAGGGCTCCGGCTACACCTTC | CASSNPGQGSGYTF
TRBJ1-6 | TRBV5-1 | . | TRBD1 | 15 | TGCGCCAGCAGCTTGGACAGGGGTAATAATTCACCCCTCCACTTT | CASSLDRGNNSPLHF
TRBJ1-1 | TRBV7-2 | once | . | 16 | TGTGCCAGCAGCTTCGGAGCGGGACGGAGGAACACTGAAGCTTTCTTT | CASSFGAGRRNTEAFF